This entry lists 20 T cell receptor beta chains sequenced from one sample in a study of shared clonotypes between healthy human individuals (dated by TCRdb to the early 2020s). CD8 naive samples were CD45RO-negative cells positively selected for CCR7, giving a CD45RA+CCR7+ population that excluded TemRA cells. The library was obtained by the immunoSEQ multiplex PCR assay. TCRdb's version of the immuneACCESS table is confined to in-frame rearrangements and falls short of the full clone set. An unresolved V gene accounts for under half of the shortfall where checked; the remainder is of unknown origin. Counted in this sample were over 2 million clones; approximately 94% of them appeared once. The ten largest make up 0.9% to 1.4% of the sample. The sample comprised naive CD8+ T cells sorted from blood. The sample's cell subset or site label is to be understood as: CD45RA+CCR7+. The receptors come from a man aged 18 to 30 in good health.

The CDR3 spells CASSLDTYQPQHF. The CDR3 DNA reads TGTGCCAGCAGTCTTGACACCTATCAGCCCCAGCATTTT. The chain has TRBV6-6 and TRBJ1-5, with no clear D. V gave up 5 bases and J gave up 5 bases, with 10 bases separating them. CDR3 length equals 13 residues. Germline values: CDR1 MNHNY, CDR2 SVGAGI (reference sequence).

The chain recombines TRBV5-6 with TRBJ1-1; possible D gene TRBD1, 5 bases. This CDR3 region has 16 residues. The V gene's germline CDR1 is SGHDT and CDR2 YYEEEE. Between the trimmed V and J ends, which lost 3 bases and 2 bases, there was a span of 17 bases. The CDR3 region is CASSSLWGVHNTEAFF. For the CDR3, the DNA is TGTGCCAGCAGCTCCCTTTGGGGGGTCCATAACACTGAAGCTTTCTTT.

This clone was observed a single time. The V and J genes are TRBV4-3 and TRBJ2-1, with a weak D call TRBD2 (5 bases). Trimming removed 3 bases at V and 0 bases at J, with 9 bases between. Germline lookup yields CDR1 LGHNA and CDR2 YSLEER. This CDR3 has 15 residues. The CDR3 DNA is TGCGCCAGCAGCCACAACGCGGGCTCCTACAATGAGCAGTTCTTC. Amino acids: CASSHNAGSYNEQFF.

V gene TRBV28 combines with J gene TRBJ2-7; TRBD1 matches at 10 bases. CDR1 and CDR2 from the germline V gene are MDHEN and SYDVKM. Trimming took 2 bases from V and 7 from J; bases not matched to a gene: 5. CDR3 length equals 14 residues. CDR3 sequence: CASSLRQGAEEQYF. The CDR3 region has the DNA TGTGCCAGCAGTTTAAGACAGGGGGCTGAAGAGCAGTACTTC.

This chain joins TRBV7-6 and TRBJ2-7, with 7 bases identical to TRBD2. The CDR3 length is 14 residues. V trimming: 6 bases; J trimming: 3 bases; junction bases outside the gene matches: 8. CDR1 SGHVS and CDR2 FNYEAQ come from the germline V gene. The CDR3 nucleotides are TGTGCCAGCAGACGTGCGGGAGCAGGCTACGAGCAGTACTTC. Protein product: CASRRAGAGYEQYF.

The V call is TRBV30, the J call TRBJ1-1, with D perhaps TRBD1 (6 bases). The germline gives CDR1 GTSNPN, CDR2 SVGIG (reference sequence). The CDR3 sequence is 13 residues long. Trimming took off 4 bases at V and 5 bases at J, with 14 bases between the two ends. CDR3 in amino acids: CAWIGGGRTEAFF. The CDR3 DNA is TGTGCCTGGATCGGGGGGGGCAGAACTGAAGCTTTCTTT.

The rearrangement uses TRBV5-4 and TRBJ2-7; D is unresolved. CDR1 is SGHNT and CDR2 is YYREEE in the germline V gene (reference sequence). The V gene lost 4 bases and the J gene lost 2 bases, with 13 bases spanning the gap. The CDR3 is 14 amino acids. The CDR3 nucleotides are TGTGCCAGCAGCCCCGACTCAAATGCCTACGAGCAGTACTTC. It is translated as CASSPDSNAYEQYF.

The count of this clone is one. The V call is TRBV6-1, the J call TRBJ2-7, with TRBD2 matching 16 bases. Trimming took 4 bases from V and 7 from J; bases not matched to a gene: 13. This CDR3 has 18 residues. Per the germline V gene, CDR1 is MNHNS and CDR2 is SASEGT. CDR3 region: CASSAFAGTSGGAREQYF. DNA of the CDR3: TGTGCCAGCAGTGCTTTCGCCGGGACTAGCGGGGGGGCGCGGGAGCAGTACTTC.

As for this clone: This CDR3 is also generated by other DNA sequences in the sample. The V and J genes are TRBV6-5 and TRBJ2-7, with a tentative D call TRBD2 (6 bases). Deletions cut 3 bases from V and 6 bases from J, with 15 bases between. This CDR3 spans 14 amino acids. Germline CDR1 and CDR2: MNHEY and SVGAGI. The CDR3 is CASSYLEGLGEQYF. CDR3 coding DNA: TGTGCCAGCAGTTATTTGGAGGGCCTCGGCGAGCAGTACTTC.

Points on this clone: The sample holds other DNA sequences that translate to the same CDR3. This sequence joins TRBV6-5 and TRBJ2-5, with TRBD1 identical over 12 bases. From germline, CDR1 is MNHEY and CDR2 SVGAGI. The CDR3 has 15 residues. With V trimmed by 4 bases and J by 4 bases, 4 bases remained unmatched. CDR3: CASSWGQGAGETQYF. As DNA, the CDR3 is TGTGCCAGCAGTTGGGGACAGGGGGCGGGAGAGACCCAGTACTTC.

The rearrangement links TRBV27 to TRBJ1-6; 7 bases match TRBD1. V trimming: 2 bases; J trimming: 7 bases; junction bases outside the gene matches: 5. The germline V gene has CDR1 MNHEY and CDR2 SMNVEV (reference sequence). The CDR3 consists of 15 residues. The CDR3 nucleotides read TGTGCCAGCAGTTTACTTGGGACAGCGAATTCACCCCTCCACTTT. Amino acid sequence: CASSLLGTANSPLHF.

The rearrangement uses TRBV5-8 and TRBJ1-1, with D possibly TRBD1 on 6 matching bases. Germline V gives CDR1 SGHTS, CDR2 YDEGEE. V was trimmed by 2 bases and J by 2 bases, leaving 10 bases between them. The CDR3 contains 14 residues. The CDR3 region is CASSFRTANTEAFF. The CDR3, as DNA: TGTGCCAGCAGCTTCCGGACAGCTAACACTGAAGCTTTCTTT.

This clone appeared a single time. The rearrangement uses TRBV4-1 and TRBJ1-2, with D unclear. In germline, CDR1 is MGHRA, CDR2 YSYEKL. The CDR3 covers 13 residues. Trimming removed 3 bases from V and 6 bases from J, with 11 bases in between. The DNA for the CDR3 is TGCGCCAGCAGCCATTTAATAGGAGATGGCTACACCTTC. This translates into CASSHLIGDGYTF.

This chain connects TRBV4-3 to TRBJ1-2; D gene ambiguous. The CDR3 is made up of 16 amino acids. V was clipped by 0 bases and J by 7 bases, with 18 bases between them. In germline, CDR1 is LGHNA, CDR2 YSLEER. For the CDR3, the DNA is TGCGCCAGCAGCCAAGATCTTGTCTTGGGCCGGGGTGGCTACACCTTC. This translates into CASSQDLVLGRGGYTF.

The V gene is TRBV5-1, the J gene TRBJ2-5, with 7 positions matching TRBD1. CDR3 length equals 14 residues. Germline CDR1 reads SGHRS; CDR2 reads YFSETQ. V lost 7 bases and J lost 1; bases outside the gene matches: 7. The CDR3, as DNA: TGCGCCAGCTACGACAGGGCCTCCCAAGAGACCCAGTACTTC. Amino acid sequence: CASYDRASQETQYF.

The chain employs TRBV6-5 and TRBJ1-2; D is unresolved. The CDR3 is 15 residues long. Germline V lookup: CDR1 MNHEY, CDR2 SVGAGI. V was shortened by 0 bases and J by 8 bases, with 16 bases between the two germline ends. CDR3 amino acids: CASSYSLLDLEGYTF. The DNA for the CDR3 is TGTGCCAGCAGTTACTCCCTTCTGGATCTAGAGGGCTACACCTTC.

About this clone itself: Other nucleotide sequences from this sample produce the same CDR3. The rearrangement joins TRBV5-1 to TRBJ2-7, with no clear D. This CDR3 has 13 amino acids. The V and J ends lost 1 base and 1 base respectively, with 6 bases between them. Germline V gene lookup returns CDR1 SGHRS and CDR2 YFSETQ. CDR3 bases: TGCGCCAGCAGCTTGCGCAGTTCCTACGAGCAGTACTTC. It codes for CASSLRSSYEQYF.

The V gene is TRBV29-1, the J gene TRBJ2-5; D is perhaps TRBD1 or TRBD2 (6 bases each). The J call is uncertain, as TRBJ2-7 better fits the DNA end. The CDR3 covers 15 residues. Germline assignment: CDR1 SQVTM and CDR2 ANQGSEA. The CDR3 bases are TGCAGCGTCCTTGGGGGGCCAGAAAGCCCCTACGAGCAGTACTTC. Protein: CSVLGGPESPYEQYF.

The genes are TRBV10-3 and TRBJ2-3; 8 positions match TRBD2. Germline V gene lookup returns CDR1 ENHRY and CDR2 SYGVKD. The CDR3 is made up of 14 amino acids. Trimming took 4 bases from V and 4 from J; bases not matched to a gene: 4. DNA of the CDR3: TGTGCCATCAGTGGGGATAGCGGGGCAGATACGCAGTATTTT. This codes for CAISGDSGADTQYF.

In regard to this clone: This same CDR3 is encoded by further DNA sequences in the sample. This chain connects TRBV7-9 to TRBJ2-2; D might be TRBD1 (5 bases). Trimming cost V 1 base and J 1 base, with 7 bases left between them. The germline V gene encodes CDR1 SEHNR and CDR2 FQNEAQ (reference sequence). The CDR3 has 15 amino acids. The CDR3 protein is CASSLGQGNTGELFF. In DNA form, the CDR3 reads TGTGCCAGCAGCTTAGGTCAGGGGAACACCGGGGAGCTGTTTTTT.